The sequence of this T cell receptor (beta chain) was determined in a study of blood T cell repertoires in COVID-19. Study summary: Donors in the United States, Italy and Spain gave samples during acute or convalescent COVID-19. PBMCs, B-cell-depleted T cells, or T cells provided the cDNA or gDNA that made up the material.

As handled by the study authors: Counts of nucleated cells, estimated from reference gene primer amplification, were obtained. Profiled with immunoSEQ multiplex PCR; TCRdb holds only in-frame clones, not every one. V, J and clone size derive from that table, while D and trimming were established from the DNA sequence. The repertoire holds about 190,000 clones, with less than 85% as singletons. The CDR3 runs 12 residues. Germline loops: CDR1 LNHDA, CDR2 SQIVND (reference sequence). The V and J ends lost 1 base and 8 bases respectively, with 8 bases between them. The sample holds many counts of this clone.

The sample consisted of peripheral blood. This TCR derives from a man in his fifties or sixties who had recovered from COVID-19. The rearrangement links TRBV19 to TRBJ1-2; D not certain. The CDR3 nucleotides are TGTGCCAGTAGTATAGGCCGAGGGGGCTACACCTTC. It translates to CASSIGRGGYTF.